Below are 27 T cell receptor beta chains sequenced from a single sample in a study of blood T cells in healthy people across ages. Using a J-beta primer mix together with a sample-barcoded 5' primer, a second PCR was run for 7 to 11 cycles. TCRdb recomputed calls from the 5' RACE reads with MiXCR, one row per CDR3 protein. The table records about 570,000 distinct CDR3 sequences, roughly 28% of them present only once. The sequencing sample was made of blood. The source of these receptors is a woman in her seventies in good health.

The chain has TRBV12-3 or TRBV12-4 and TRBJ2-1; 7 bases map to TRBD2. V dropped 1 base and J dropped 0; count of bases not matched to a gene: 3. The CDR3 sequence is 16 residues long. CDR3 sequence (DNA): TGTGCCAGCAGTTTAGAACGGGGGGTCTCCTACAATGAGCAGTTCTTC. The encoded protein is CASSLERGVSYNEQFF.

This clonotype was found a few times. The genes are TRBV29-1 and TRBJ1-3; a weak D match, TRBD1 (5 bases). This CDR3 region has 12 residues. CDR1 is SQVTM, CDR2 ANQGSEA, per germline. Trimming shortened V by 5 bases and J by 4 bases, and 9 bases separated the two germline ends. CDR3 nucleotide sequence: TGCAGCGTTCAGGGATCGGGAAACACCATATATTTT. Residues: CSVQGSGNTIYF.

The chain has TRBV14 and TRBJ2-5, with 7 bases matching TRBD1. The J call is uncertain, as TRBJ2-7 better fits the DNA end. Germline CDR1 SGHDN, CDR2 FVKESK. The CDR3 sequence is 18 residues long. The CDR3 protein is CASSQDRGPTGKLDEQYF. The CDR3 DNA is TGTGCCAGCAGCCAAGATCGAGGGCCGACAGGGAAATTGGACGAGCAGTACTTC.

The chain carries TRBV7-9 and TRBJ2-1; the match to TRBD1 covers 11 bases. This CDR3 has 16 amino acids. The J segment lost 5 bases and the V segment lost 2 bases, leaving 5 bases of the junction unmatched. Germline V gene lookup returns CDR1 SEHNR and CDR2 FQNEAQ (reference sequence). CDR3 sequence (DNA): TGTGCCAGCAGCTTAAGAGGGACAGGGGGGGACAATGAGCAGTTCTTC. Translating it yields CASSLRGTGGDNEQFF.

CDR3 coding DNA: TGCAGTGCTTTTTTCCGGCCCGCTCAAGCGGGGGCGGGAAATGAGCAGTTCTTC. It codes for CSAFFRPAQAGAGNEQFF. V gene TRBV20-1 combines with J gene TRBJ2-1, with 8 nucleotides matching TRBD2. Unmatched junction bases numbered 22, after V lost 5 bases and J lost 7 bases. Looked up from germline, CDR1 is DFQATT and CDR2 is SNEGSKA (reference sequence). CDR3 length: 18 amino acids.

In its sample, this clonotype was seen a few times. V and J are TRBV9 and TRBJ1-4, with D uncertain. CDR3 length: 15 residues. From germline, CDR1 is SGDLS and CDR2 YYNGEE. V lost 4 bases, J lost 5 bases, and 15 bases lay in between. This CDR3 reads CASSQSGPLNEKLFF. The CDR3, as DNA: TGTGCCAGCAGCCAATCCGGACCGTTGAATGAAAAACTGTTTTTT.

The J gene is TRBJ2-1, the V gene TRBV5-1; tentatively, D is TRBD1 or TRBD2 (6 bases each). Trimming pared 0 bases from V and 4 bases from J, leaving 14 bases between. The CDR3 spans 16 residues. The V gene's germline CDR1 is SGHRS and CDR2 YFSETQ. As DNA, the CDR3 is TGCGCCAGCAGCTTGGTAGGGAGAGGGGGGTACAATGAGCAGTTCTTC. Protein sequence: CASSLVGRGGYNEQFF.

V usage is TRBV7-9 and J usage is TRBJ2-1; a weak D match, TRBD1 (5 bases). CDR1 and CDR2 (germline): SEHNR, FQNEAQ (reference sequence). The V gene lost 1 base and the J gene lost 0 bases, with 10 bases spanning the gap. This CDR3 region has 16 residues. The CDR3 sequence is CASSLEAGPSYNEQFF. CDR3 nucleotide sequence: TGTGCCAGCAGCTTAGAGGCAGGGCCCTCCTACAATGAGCAGTTCTTC.

The chain uses TRBV9 and TRBJ1-2, with D unresolved. Trimming took 2 bases from V and 2 from J, leaving 16 bases between them. This CDR3 comprises 16 residues. Germline assignment: CDR1 SGDLS and CDR2 YYNGEE. The CDR3 coding sequence is TGTGCCAGCAGCGTGGCTACGGGGAGCCAAAACTATGGCTACACCTTC. It codes for CASSVATGSQNYGYTF.

A note on this clonotype: One base away lies a much larger clone, so this may be a sequencing read error. This chain joins TRBV7-2 and TRBJ2-5, with D uncertain. The CDR3 is made up of 12 amino acids. Germline values: CDR1 SGHTA, CDR2 FQGNSA. Trimming shortened V by 5 bases and J by 1 base, and 5 bases separated the two germline ends. The CDR3 bases are TGTGCCAGCAGCCGGGTCCAAGAGACCCAGTACTTC. As protein: CASSRVQETQYF.

This clonotype has a handful of counts. V and J are TRBV7-2 and TRBJ1-2; perhaps TRBD1 as D (5 bases). This CDR3 comprises 17 residues. Germline CDR1 reads SGHTA; CDR2 reads FQGNSA. V was trimmed by 3 bases and J by 5 bases, leaving 22 bases between them. CDR3 DNA sequence: TGTGCCAGCAGCTTGGCCCGCTTGGGACGGAGCCCGTATGGCTACACCTTC. This translates into CASSLARLGRSPYGYTF.

The CDR3 DNA reads TGCAGTGCTAGAGACTTATCCCGAACCCACGAGCAGTACTTC. Protein: CSARDLSRTHEQYF. The genes are TRBV20-1 and TRBJ2-5; D ambiguous. The DNA matches TRBJ2-7 better at its end, which makes the J call doubtful. Germline lookup yields CDR1 DFQATT and CDR2 SNEGSKA (reference sequence). The CDR3 runs to 14 residues.

This clonotype was counted many times. The chain combines TRBV9 with TRBJ2-6; no definite D call. The CDR3 is 14 residues long. The germline CDR1 and CDR2 sequences are SGDLS and YYNGEE. V was shortened by 1 base and J by 0 bases, with 2 bases between the two germline ends. CDR3: CASSVFSGANVLTF. DNA of the CDR3: TGTGCCAGCAGCGTATTCTCTGGGGCCAACGTCCTGACTTTC.

The V gene is TRBV2, the J gene TRBJ2-5; no reliable D call. Trimming left V 1 base short and J 1 base short, with 10 bases between. Germline CDR1 reads SNHLY; CDR2 reads FYNNEI. This CDR3 comprises 15 residues. The CDR3 DNA is TGTGCCAGCAGTGAAGGACCAGCCCTCCAAGAGACCCAGTACTTC. This gives the protein CASSEGPALQETQYF.

The chain combines TRBV9 with TRBJ1-3; 8 nucleotides match TRBD1. Per the germline V gene, CDR1 is SGDLS and CDR2 is YYNGEE. The CDR3 runs 17 residues. V gave up 0 bases and J gave up 0 bases; unmatched junction bases: 5. Here the CDR3 DNA reads TGTGCCAGCAGCGTAGAAGGGACAGGATTCTCTGGAAACACCATATATTTT. It specifies CASSVEGTGFSGNTIYF.

The CDR3 region has the DNA TGTGCCAGCAGCGTAGTTCGGAACTACGAGCAGTACTTC. Translated, it gives CASSVVRNYEQYF. This chain links TRBV9 with TRBJ2-7; D not resolved. The CDR3 is 13 amino acids. Germline assignment: CDR1 SGDLS and CDR2 YYNGEE. The V end lost 0 bases, the J end lost 3 bases, and 7 bases lay between the germline ends.

The chain couples TRBV20-1 to TRBJ2-7, with 9 positions matching TRBD2. CDR3 size: 14 residues. Germline V lookup: CDR1 DFQATT, CDR2 SNEGSKA (reference sequence). The ends lost 6 bases at V and 2 bases at J; junction bases unmatched: 8. This CDR3 reads CSAVRREGAYEQYF. In DNA form, the CDR3 reads TGCAGTGCCGTGCGGCGGGAGGGCGCCTACGAGCAGTACTTC.

This sequence joins TRBV29-1 and TRBJ1-1, with D possibly TRBD1 on 5 matching bases. The CDR3 consists of 12 residues. The V end was cut by 2 bases, the J end by 1 base, with 5 bases between. Germline V CDR1 and CDR2: SQVTM, ANQGSEA. The CDR3, as DNA: TGCAGCGTTGAAACAGGGAACACTGAAGCTTTCTTT. Protein product: CSVETGNTEAFF. The entire variable domain, with the rest obtained from reference TRBV29-1 and TRBJ1-1, is as follows: SAVISQKPSRDICQRGTSLTIQCQVDSQVTMMFWYRQQPGQSLTLIATANQGSEATYESGFVIDKFPISRPNLTFSTLTVSNMSPEDSSIYLCSVETGNTEAFFGQGTRLTVV.

This clonotype was recorded at least ten times. One junction end does not reproduce the germline sequence, and a read error may be involved. V gene TRBV5-1 combines with J gene TRBJ2-7; 10 bases are shared with TRBD1. Germline CDR1 reads SGHRS; CDR2 reads YFSETQ. CDR3 length equals 14 residues. CDR3 DNA: TGTGCCAGCAGCTTAGGACAGGGGGCCTACGAGCAGTACTTC. This codes for CASSLGQGAYEQYF.

This rearrangement joins TRBV20-1 to TRBJ2-5; tentatively, D is TRBD2 (5 bases). The closer fit of TRBJ2-1 to the DNA end suggests the J call may be wrong. The germline V gene has CDR1 DFQATT and CDR2 SNEGSKA (reference sequence). This CDR3 contains 14 residues. CDR3 nucleotide sequence: TGCAGTGCTAGAGATGAGGGCGGACGCAATGAGCAGTTCTTC. Its protein is CSARDEGGRNEQFF.

This sequence joins TRBV7-9 and TRBJ2-2; 8 bases fit TRBD1. The CDR3 runs to 14 residues. The germline gives CDR1 SEHNR, CDR2 FQNEAQ (reference sequence). V shed 5 bases, J shed 5 bases, and the junction held 4 bases outside the gene matches. This chain's CDR3 is CASSVTGVTGELFF. DNA for the CDR3: TGTGCCAGCAGCGTGACAGGGGTGACCGGGGAGCTGTTTTTT.

The rearrangement uses TRBV29-1 and TRBJ2-3; 9 bases agree with TRBD1. The CDR3 covers 14 residues. J was trimmed by 3 bases and V by 2 bases; bases with no gene match: 3. Germline-derived CDR1 and CDR2 are SQVTM and ANQGSEA. CDR3 sequence: CSVETGGITDTQYF. CDR3 coding DNA: TGCAGCGTTGAAACAGGGGGCATTACAGATACGCAGTATTTT.

This chain links TRBV21-1 with TRBJ2-7; TRBD1 reflects the table's D call only, with no check against the DNA. TRBV21-1 is a pseudogene segment. The CDR3 is 15 amino acids. As DNA, the CDR3 is TGTGCCAGCAGCAAAGTTGGGGGGCGATCCTACGAGCAGTACTTC. It yields the protein CASSKVGGRSYEQYF.

This chain uses TRBV4-1 with TRBJ2-2; D gene uncertain. The germline gives CDR1 MGHRA, CDR2 YSYEKL. V was trimmed by 0 bases and J by 1 base, leaving 9 bases between them. The CDR3 length is 16 residues. For the CDR3, the DNA is TGCGCCAGCAGCCAAGAGGCGCCGGGGAACACCGGGGAGCTGTTTTTT. It translates to CASSQEAPGNTGELFF.

This clonotype was seen only a few times. This chain links TRBV5-1 with TRBJ1-2; 7 nucleotides line up with TRBD1. Germline-derived CDR1 and CDR2 are SGHRS and YFSETQ. The CDR3 covers 15 residues. The trim removed 0 bases at V and 4 bases at J, leaving 6 bases unmatched. The CDR3 loop reads CASSLAGGQPYGYTF. The CDR3 coding sequence is TGCGCCAGCAGCTTGGCCGGGGGACAGCCCTATGGCTACACCTTC.

This clonotype has a handful of counts. The chain joins TRBV29-1 to TRBJ2-3, with TRBD1 identical over 9 bases. The V and J ends lost 4 bases and 0 bases, in that order; junction bases with no gene match: 2. Germline V gene lookup returns CDR1 SQVTM and CDR2 ANQGSEA. CDR3 length: 14 residues. This CDR3 is CSVAGTGSTDTQYF. DNA of the CDR3: TGCAGCGTTGCCGGGACAGGGAGCACAGATACGCAGTATTTT.

Here the CDR3 reads CSAPPSGTDTQYF. The CDR3 bases are TGCAGTGCCCCACCGAGCGGCACAGATACGCAGTATTTT. V usage is TRBV20-1 and J usage is TRBJ2-3; D is ambiguous. Germline CDR1 and CDR2: DFQATT and SNEGSKA (reference sequence). The V end lost 6 bases, the J end lost 1 base, and 11 bases lay between the germline ends. CDR3 length equals 13 residues.